Presented here are 11 T cell receptor beta chains from one specimen sequenced in a study of T cell responses to AZD1222 COVID-19 vaccine. Generated by immunoSEQ multiplex PCR, the TCRdb table keeps only in-frame clones and is missing some. This table has approximately 44,000 clones, 60% to 85% appearing once. Sequenced here: peripheral blood, sampled on day 0 of AZD1222 vaccination. These receptors all stem from an adult in good health.

The V gene is TRBV30, the J gene TRBJ2-2; perhaps TRBD2 as D (6 bases). Per the germline V gene, CDR1 is GTSNPN and CDR2 is SVGIG (reference sequence). V dropped 5 bases and J dropped 4 bases, with 14 bases sitting between them. The CDR3 runs to 14 residues. CDR3: CAWQSGTGTGELFF. The CDR3 nucleotides are TGTGCCTGGCAATCCGGGACTGGCACCGGGGAGCTGTTTTTT.

V is TRBV28 and J is TRBJ2-7; 7 bases agree with TRBD1. The CDR3 runs to 12 residues. Germline trimming cut 7 bases from V and 7 bases from J; bases unmatched to any gene: 7. The germline CDR1 and CDR2 sequences are MDHEN and SYDVKM. The DNA for the CDR3 is TGTGCCAGCACCCCAGGGGGAGAAGAGCAGTACTTC. This translates into CASTPGGEEQYF. Together with reference TRBV28 and TRBJ2-7, the CDR3 gives the full variable domain: DVKVTQSSRYLVKRTGEKVFLECVQDMDHENMFWYRQDPGLGLRLIYFSYDVKMKEKGDIPEGYSVSREKKERFSLILESASTNQTSMYLCASTPGGEEQYFGPGTRLTVT.

J is TRBJ1-6 and V is TRBV6-5; D possibly corresponds to TRBD1 (5 bases). The length of the CDR3 is 15 residues. V lost 2 bases to trimming and J lost 10 bases, with 15 bases between them. Germline assignment: CDR1 MNHEY and CDR2 SVGAGI. CDR3 amino acids: CASSYTRDGPSPLHF. CDR3 DNA sequence: TGTGCCAGCAGTTACACCAGGGACGGACCCTCACCCCTCCACTTT.

CDR3 amino acids: CASWGTEYTDTQYF. CDR3 in DNA: TGTGCCAGTTGGGGGACAGAGTACACAGATACGCAGTATTTT. V and J are TRBV19 and TRBJ2-3, with 7 bases lining up with TRBD1. Germline assignment: CDR1 LNHDA and CDR2 SQIVND (reference sequence). V gave up 8 bases and J gave up 2 bases; unmatched junction bases: 7. CDR3 length: 14 residues.

The chain links TRBV5-6 to TRBJ2-7; the D call may be TRBD1 or TRBD2 (6 bases each). This CDR3 has 14 amino acids. V shed 4 bases and J shed 6 bases, with 17 bases lying between them. Germline assignment: CDR1 SGHDT and CDR2 YYEEEE. This CDR3 reads CASSHLGRGGEQYF. The CDR3 DNA follows: TGTGCCAGCAGCCACTTGGGCAGGGGAGGCGAGCAGTACTTC. The variable domain in full, completed from reference TRBV5-6 and TRBJ2-7, reads DAGVTQSPTHLIKTRGQQVTLRCSPKSGHDTVSWYQQALGQGPQFIFQYYEEEERQRGNFPDRFSGHQFPNYSSELNVNALLLGDSALYLCASSHLGRGGEQYFGPGTRLTVT.

The table lists this clone with a count of one. The V gene is TRBV4-1, the J gene TRBJ2-1, with no clear D. Between the trimmed V and J ends, which lost 4 bases and 5 bases, there was a span of 9 bases. The CDR3 runs to 13 residues. Per germline, CDR1 MGHRA and CDR2 YSYEKL. CDR3 in DNA: TGCGCCAGCAGCCGTGGCACAGACAATGAGCAGTTCTTC. Its protein product is CASSRGTDNEQFF.

The chain employs TRBV29-1 and TRBJ2-1, with 8 bases that match TRBD1. The junction had 11 bases not matched to a gene; V was cut back by 4 bases and J by 9 bases. This CDR3 contains 14 residues. The germline CDR1 and CDR2 sequences are SQVTM and ANQGSEA. The CDR3, as DNA: TGCAGCGTTGGGAGGGGTTCAGGGGGCGGTGAGCAGTTCTTC. This encodes CSVGRGSGGGEQFF.

CDR3 loop: CASSVLGAGQPQHF. DNA of the CDR3: TGTGCCAGCAGTGTCTTAGGGGCAGGTCAGCCCCAGCATTTT. The V and J genes are TRBV2 and TRBJ1-5, with a weak D call TRBD1 (5 bases). Trimming pared 4 bases from V and 6 bases from J, leaving 13 bases between. From germline, CDR1 is SNHLY and CDR2 FYNNEI. The CDR3 consists of 14 residues.

In this sample, this clone turned up once. The chain carries TRBV11-1 and TRBJ2-3; D is uncertain. The CDR3 loop spans 13 amino acids. Germline-derived CDR1 and CDR2 are SGHAT and FQDESV (reference sequence). Trimming pared 5 bases from V and 3 bases from J, leaving 9 bases between. The CDR3 sequence: CASSHRRTDTQYF. The CDR3 nucleotides read TGTGCCAGCAGCCATAGAAGGACAGATACGCAGTATTTT.

CDR3 nucleotides: TGTGCCAGCAGCTTGGAGCGCTATGGCTACACCTTC. Its translation: CASSLERYGYTF. This rearrangement joins TRBV5-4 to TRBJ1-2; D remains unclear. Germline V gene sequence: CDR1 SGHNT, CDR2 YYREEE (reference sequence). V lost 0 bases and J 4 bases, leaving 4 bases between the germline ends. The CDR3 length is 12 residues.

The chain links TRBV5-4 to TRBJ2-1; tentatively, D is TRBD2 (6 bases). The CDR3 runs to 17 residues. Trimming cost V 4 bases and J 3 bases, with 20 bases left between them. CDR1 is SGHNT and CDR2 is YYREEE in the germline V gene (reference sequence). The CDR3 bases are TGTGCCAGCAGCCCCGCTAGTTGGCGGGGAAACTACAATGAGCAGTTCTTC. It encodes CASSPASWRGNYNEQFF.